A single sample is the source of the 2 T cell receptor beta chains below, sequenced in a study of blood T cell repertoires in COVID-19. Clones were read by immunoSEQ multiplex PCR, and TCRdb kept only the in-frame ones, dropping some. The sample has around 220,000 clones, roughly nine tenths seen once; the top ten hold about 2%. The specimen sequenced was peripheral blood. The source of these receptors is a woman aged 45-59 years with acute or convalescent COVID-19.

This rearrangement joins TRBV29-1 to TRBJ2-2; D may be TRBD2 (5 bases). This CDR3 is built from 13 residues. V was cut by 6 bases and J by 5 bases, with 13 bases left in between. The V gene's germline CDR1 is SQVTM and CDR2 ANQGSEA. The CDR3 DNA reads TGCAGCGTCACCTTCACGGGGACCGGGGAGCTGTTTTTT. This translates into CSVTFTGTGELFF.

The count of this clone is one. This chain joins TRBV4-2 and TRBJ1-6, with a possible D match to TRBD1 (5 bases). Trimming stripped 0 bases from V and 10 bases from J, with 13 bases between. The length of the CDR3 is 15 residues. CDR1 LGHNA and CDR2 YNFKEQ come from the germline V gene. CDR3: CASSQDPEGTSPLHF. DNA of the CDR3: TGTGCCAGCAGCCAAGATCCGGAGGGGACGTCACCCCTCCACTTT.